The rows below give T cell receptor beta chains drawn from one sample of a study of shared clonotypes between healthy human individuals. The repertoire was sequenced with immunoSEQ multiplex PCR; TCRdb's copy has only in-frame clones and lacks some. Of hundreds of thousands of clones in the sample, roughly four fifths were seen once. The specimen sequenced was PBMCs. These receptors were collected from a woman aged 40 to 49 in good health. Some clones in this sample may be carry-over from other donors' samples. CDR3s include the opening cysteine and the closing phenylalanine or tryptophan. D genes are given only for firm matches. Rows give clone size only sometimes, using once, few, many, or a class for an expanded clone.

V gene	D gene	J gene	clone size	CDR3 protein	CDR3 DNA
TRBV7-2	NA	TRBJ2-6	few	CASSSPRGITGANVLTF	TGTGCCAGCAGCTCCCCTCGGGGGATCACTGGGGCCAACGTCCTGACCTTC
TRBV29-1	NA	TRBJ1-2	NA	CSVEINYGYTF	TGCAGCGTTGAAATTAACTATGGCTACACCTTC
TRBV12-1	NA	TRBJ2-1	NA	CASSHTGTVVGRSSYNEQFF	TGTGCCAGCAGCCACACCGGGACAGTGGTCGGCAGATCTTCCTACAATGAGCAGTTCTTC
TRBV28	TRBD1	TRBJ1-2	NA	CASRGTGRGYGYTF	TGTGCCAGCAGAGGGACAGGACGTGGGTATGGCTACACCTTC
TRBV15	TRBD1	TRBJ2-2	NA	CATSLDRVAGELFF	TGTGCCACCAGCCTCGACAGGGTGGCCGGGGAGCTGTTTTTT
TRBV5-4	TRBD2	TRBJ2-2	few	CASSAGLAANTGELFF	TGTGCCAGCAGCGCGGGACTAGCGGCGAACACCGGGGAGCTGTTTTTT
TRBV28	TRBD1	TRBJ1-2	NA	CASSRQGVVGDYTF	TGTGCCAGCAGCAGACAGGGGGTAGTCGGTGACTACACCTTC
TRBV4-1	NA	TRBJ1-1	NA	CASSQDSWSLTEAFF	TGCGCCAGCAGCCAAGATAGCTGGAGCCTCACTGAAGCTTTCTTT
TRBV30	NA	TRBJ1-5	many	CAWSKSRTDQPQHF	TGTGCCTGGAGTAAGTCGAGAACGGATCAGCCCCAGCATTTT
TRBV7-9	NA	TRBJ2-1	once	CASSSPGTPYNEQFF	TGTGCCAGCAGCTCCCCCGGGACACCGTACAATGAGCAGTTCTTC
TRBV7-2	NA	TRBJ2-7	NA	CASSLNTYEQYF	TGTGCCAGCAGCCTCAATACCTACGAGCAGTACTTC
TRBV7-9	NA	TRBJ2-3	NA	CASSLVGGTNTQYF	TGTGCCAGCAGCTTAGTTGGGGGGACAAATACGCAGTATTTT
TRBV29-1	NA	TRBJ1-5	NA	CSVAPTDPNQPQHF	TGCAGCGTCGCCCCCACAGACCCCAATCAGCCCCAGCATTTT
TRBV7-9	NA	TRBJ2-2	NA	CASSQGTGELFF	TGTGCCAGCAGCCAGGGGACCGGGGAGCTGTTTTTT
TRBV27	TRBD2	TRBJ2-1	once	CASSLTGLAQGHEQFF	TGTGCCAGCAGTTTAACGGGACTAGCGCAGGGGCATGAGCAGTTCTTC
TRBV18	TRBD1	TRBJ1-2	NA	CASSPTGEANYGYTF	TGTGCCAGCTCACCGACAGGGGAAGCTAACTATGGCTACACCTTC
TRBV5-1	TRBD2	TRBJ2-1	NA	CASSLVLAGNEQFF	TGCGCCAGCAGCTTGGTTCTAGCGGGCAATGAGCAGTTCTTC
TRBV19	NA	TRBJ1-2	NA	CASSTPGLNYGYTF	TGTGCCAGTAGCACACCGGGACTGAACTATGGCTACACCTTC
TRBV2	TRBD2	TRBJ2-1	NA	CASSVSSGRTNEQFF	TGTGCCAGCAGTGTGTCAAGCGGGAGGACCAATGAGCAGTTCTTC
TRBV21-1	NA	TRBJ2-1	NA	CASPKRGPYNEQFF	TGTGCCAGCCCCAAACGGGGCCCTTACAATGAGCAGTTCTTC
TRBV6-1	NA	TRBJ1-2	NA	CASIKTRNYGYTF	TGTGCCAGCATTAAGACACGTAACTATGGCTACACCTTC
TRBV29-1	NA	TRBJ1-3	once	CSVEPRTNRNTIYF	TGCAGCGTTGAACCCCGGACAAACAGAAACACCATATATTTT
TRBV28	TRBD1	TRBJ1-4	NA	CATYQGAGEEKLFF	TGTGCCACCTACCAGGGGGCGGGTGAGGAAAAACTGTTTTTT
TRBV12-5	NA	TRBJ1-2	many	CASGFQGTYGYTF	TGTGCTAGTGGTTTCCAGGGGACCTATGGCTACACCTTC
TRBV28	NA	TRBJ1-5	NA	CASRGGRSGRNQPQHF	TGTGCCAGCAGGGGGGGGAGGTCCGGGCGCAATCAGCCCCAGCATTTT
TRBV7-2	NA	TRBJ2-1	NA	CASSGGAAENYNEQFF	TGTGCCAGCAGCGGCGGAGCCGCCGAAAACTACAATGAGCAGTTCTTC
TRBV14	NA	TRBJ1-4	NA	CASSQDVQGKEKLFF	TGTGCCAGCAGCCAAGACGTACAGGGTAAAGAAAAACTGTTTTTT
TRBV7-9	NA	TRBJ2-7	NA	CASSLREGASYEQYF	TGTGCCAGCAGCCTCCGGGAGGGGGCCTCCTACGAGCAGTACTTC
TRBV10-2	NA	TRBJ2-4	NA	CATANSKNIQYF	TGCGCCACGGCAAACTCTAAAAACATTCAGTACTTC
TRBV7-9	TRBD2	TRBJ2-7	NA	CASSKTSGNHEQYF	TGTGCCAGCAGTAAGACTAGCGGGAACCACGAGCAGTACTTC
TRBV4-2	TRBD2	TRBJ2-7	many	CASSQELAVNSYEQYF	TGTGCCAGCAGCCAAGAGCTAGCGGTTAACTCCTACGAGCAGTACTTC
TRBV18	NA	TRBJ2-7	NA	CASSPPSYTGSYEQYF	TGTGCCAGCTCACCACCGTCTTATACGGGCAGCTACGAGCAGTACTTC
TRBV6-1	NA	TRBJ1-2	NA	CASSELWVGPTRGYTF	TGTGCCAGCAGTGAATTGTGGGTGGGGCCAACTCGGGGCTACACCTTC
TRBV10-3	NA	TRBJ2-6	NA	CAISDFQGSGANVLTF	TGTGCCATCAGTGATTTCCAGGGCTCTGGGGCCAACGTCCTGACTTTC
TRBV9	NA	TRBJ2-5	NA	CASSVTAFVETQYF	TGTGCCAGCAGCGTGACAGCGTTTGTAGAGACCCAGTACTTC
TRBV28	TRBD1	TRBJ1-2	NA	CASSWTGYGYTF	TGTGCCAGCAGTTGGACAGGCTATGGCTACACCTTC
TRBV21-1	NA	TRBJ2-7	NA	CASSKVSTGNGREQYF	TGTGCCAGCAGCAAAGTGAGCACAGGGAACGGACGTGAGCAGTACTTC
TRBV6-1	NA	TRBJ1-1	NA	CASSAKAGESSNTEAFF	TGTGCCAGCAGTGCTAAGGCAGGGGAGAGTTCGAACACTGAAGCTTTCTTT
TRBV30	NA	TRBJ2-7	NA	CAWNPWTGSYEQYF	TGTGCCTGGAATCCCTGGACGGGCTCCTACGAGCAGTACTTC
TRBV9	NA	TRBJ1-1	NA	CASSEGEDTEAFF	TGTGCCAGCAGCGAGGGGGAAGACACTGAAGCTTTCTTT
TRBV10-2	NA	TRBJ1-2	NA	CASSEGNYGYTF	TGCGCCAGCAGTGAGGGGAACTATGGCTACACCTTC
TRBV4-3	TRBD2	TRBJ2-3	NA	CASSQVAGGTDTQYF	TGCGCCAGCAGCCAAGTGGCGGGGGGCACAGATACGCAGTATTTT
TRBV2	TRBD1	TRBJ1-5	NA	CASKGQGNQPQHF	TGTGCCAGCAAAGGACAGGGAAATCAGCCCCAGCATTTT
TRBV28	TRBD2	TRBJ2-7	NA	CASNGGWGRTPYEQYF	TGTGCCAGCAACGGGGGGTGGGGGAGAACCCCCTACGAGCAGTACTTC
TRBV5-4	NA	TRBJ2-1	NA	CASSLTGDSYNEQFF	TGTGCCAGCAGCTTGACCGGGGATTCCTACAATGAGCAGTTCTTC
TRBV27	NA	TRBJ1-1	NA	CASSPRRNTEAFF	TGTGCCAGCAGTCCCCGGAGGAACACTGAAGCTTTCTTT
TRBV28	TRBD1	TRBJ2-7	NA	CASSSYGTGGFYEQYF	TGTGCCAGCAGTTCCTATGGGACAGGGGGCTTTTACGAGCAGTACTTC
TRBV5-6	NA	TRBJ2-6	NA	CASSWGSGANVLTF	TGTGCCAGCAGTTGGGGGTCTGGGGCCAACGTCCTGACTTTC